This T cell receptor (beta chain) appears in the sequencing data of a study of read filtering for tumor transcriptome and immune sequencing. Study-level information: Per sample, TCR-region reads ranged about 4.05 to 10.27 million by IR-seq, about 75 to 1,300 by RNA-seq.

Molecular barcoded adaptors covering alpha/delta and beta/gamma chains were used on about 390 ng RNA. TCRdb analysed the reads with MiXCR anew, one entry per CDR3 protein. The sample carries roughly 46,000 distinct CDR3 sequences, 12% recorded once. The CDR3 spans 14 residues. Germline assignment: CDR1 SEHNR and CDR2 FQNEAQ (reference sequence). Trimming pared 2 bases from V and 2 bases from J, leaving 7 bases between. Overall study results and limits: IR-seq and RNA-seq agreed better without single-read clonotypes.

At the time of active disease, bone marrow was collected from every patient. This clonotype was recorded many times. Its antigen is still unknown. V is TRBV7-9 and J is TRBJ2-1; D gene uncertain. The sample taken for sequencing was a population of CD138-negative cells sorted from bone marrow. The source of this sequence is a donor at least 40 years old with multiple myeloma. The CDR3 DNA is TGTGCCAGCAGCTTAAAGGACGCCTACAATGAGCAGTTCTTC. Translated, it gives CASSLKDAYNEQFF.